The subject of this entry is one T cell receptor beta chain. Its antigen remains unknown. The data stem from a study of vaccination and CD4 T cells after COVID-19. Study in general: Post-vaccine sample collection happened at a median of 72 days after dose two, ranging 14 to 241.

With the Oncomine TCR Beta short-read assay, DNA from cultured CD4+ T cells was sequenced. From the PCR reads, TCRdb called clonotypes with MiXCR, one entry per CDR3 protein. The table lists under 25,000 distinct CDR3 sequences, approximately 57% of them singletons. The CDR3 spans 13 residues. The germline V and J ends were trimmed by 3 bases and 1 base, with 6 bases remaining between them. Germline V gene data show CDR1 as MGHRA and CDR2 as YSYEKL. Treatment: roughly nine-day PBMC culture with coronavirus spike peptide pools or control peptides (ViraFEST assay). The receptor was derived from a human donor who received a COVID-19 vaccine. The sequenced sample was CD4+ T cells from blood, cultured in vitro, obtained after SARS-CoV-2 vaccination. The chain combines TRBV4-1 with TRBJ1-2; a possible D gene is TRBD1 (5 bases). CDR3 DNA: TGCGCCAGCAGCCAGGGGGGTAACTATGGCTACACCTTC. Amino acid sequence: CASSQGGNYGYTF.